This T cell receptor (beta chain) comes out of a study of T cell repertoires in cytomegalovirus infection. Per the germline V gene, CDR1 is SGHVS and CDR2 is FQNEAQ. CDR3 length equals 15 residues. V lost 1 base and J 2 bases, leaving 9 bases between the germline ends. TCRdb re-called the reads through MiXCR, storing one row per CDR3 protein. The table includes 50,000 to 60,000 distinct CDR3 sequences, roughly a fifth detected once. About this clonotype itself: The antigen is undetermined.

The clonotype was recovered from a human donor in good health (CMV status not recorded). Some clones in this sample may be carry-over from other donors' samples. The rearrangement joins TRBV7-8 to TRBJ2-4; no clear D. Sequences were derived from CD8+ T cells from cultured PBMCs, sampled from culture after CMV antigen stimulation. CDR3 in DNA: TGTGCCAGCAGCTTAGTATTGGGATCCAAAAACATTCAGTACTTC. Its protein is CASSLVLGSKNIQYF.